These T cell receptor beta chains were read from a single sample in a study of blood T cells in healthy people across ages. One entry per CDR3 protein results from TCRdb running MiXCR on the 5' RACE reads. The data hold roughly 800,000 distinct CDR3 sequences, with 53% observed a single time. The sample was blood. The receptors here all came from a man of 80 years or more in good health. CDR3s include the opening cysteine and the closing phenylalanine or tryptophan. Fields, in order: D gene, V gene, J gene, clone size, CDR3 DNA, CDR3 protein. A D gene is named only where the DNA matches it firmly. For some rows the clone size is stated as once, few or many, or as a class when expanded; others skip it.

TRBD2,TRBV27,TRBJ2-7,NA,TGTGCCAGCAAACCGGGGGGGGCAGCCTACGAGCAGTACTTC,CASKPGGAAYEQYF
NA,TRBV7-9,TRBJ2-4,few,TGTGCCAGCAGCTCCGTAACATCTATAGCCAAAAACATTCAGTACTTC,CASSSVTSIAKNIQYF
TRBD2,TRBV3-1,TRBJ2-7,NA,TGTGCCAGCAGCCAAGATGCGAGCGGGAGTTACGAGCAGTACTTC,CASSQDASGSYEQYF
NA,TRBV24-1,TRBJ2-3,few,TGTGCCACCAGTCAAAAGGCGGGGAACACAGATACGCAGTATTTT,CATSQKAGNTDTQYF
NA,TRBV29-1,TRBJ1-2,few,TGCAGCCGCGAGGTGGAGGTGAACTATGGCTACACCTTC,CSREVEVNYGYTF
TRBD2,TRBV10-3,TRBJ2-3,once,TGTGCCATTACGGGAGGACGGGCAGATACGCAGTATTTT,CAITGGRADTQYF
NA,TRBV5-1,TRBJ2-3,NA,TGCGCCAGCAGCTTGGACAGGGGAGGGTCAGATACGCAGTATTTT,CASSLDRGGSDTQYF
NA,TRBV11-1,TRBJ2-3,few,TGTGCCAGCATCCAAGAACGGGGAGCCACAGATACGCAGTATTTT,CASIQERGATDTQYF
NA,TRBV12-3/TRBV12-4,TRBJ1-2,many,TGTGCCAGCAGTTTAGCGGCAGGGGCCTATGGCTACACCTTC,CASSLAAGAYGYTF
TRBD2,TRBV28,TRBJ2-3,NA,TGTGCCAGCAGTTTTCTGGCGGGAGCAGGAGCAGATACGCAGTATTTT,CASSFLAGAGADTQYF
TRBD1,TRBV20-1,TRBJ1-4,NA,TGCAGTGCCTCCTGGACAGGGGAGGGTGTAAAACTGTTTTTT,CSASWTGEGVKLFF
NA,TRBV5-1,TRBJ1-4,few,TGCGCCACTAGGGACGGCGCAACTAATGAAAAACTGTTTTTT,CATRDGATNEKLFF
NA,TRBV7-4,TRBJ2-7,NA,TGTGCCAGCAGCTTCGCCCCTGCAGCCTCCTACGAGCAGTACTTC,CASSFAPAASYEQYF
TRBD1,TRBV30,TRBJ2-7,NA,TGTGCCTGGACGGGACAGGGCCTCTACGAGCAGTACTTC,CAWTGQGLYEQYF
TRBD1,TRBV25-1,TRBJ2-7,NA,TGTGCCAGCGGTGGGGACAGAGCCTACGAGCAGTACTTC,CASGGDRAYEQYF
NA,TRBV4-1,TRBJ2-1,NA,TGCGCCAGCAGCCAACCTCAGGCCTACAATGAGCAGTTCTTC,CASSQPQAYNEQFF
TRBD2,TRBV20-1,TRBJ2-7,NA,TGCAGTGCTAGAAGCCGACTAGCGGGAGGTGGCGAGCAGTACTTC,CSARSRLAGGGEQYF
TRBD1,TRBV20-1,TRBJ1-2,NA,TGCAGTGCTCCTCAGTCCCGGGACAGGTTGGGCAACTATGGCTACACCTTC,CSAPQSRDRLGNYGYTF
NA,TRBV20-1,TRBJ2-1,few,TGCAGTGCTAGTAGTGGGACCACGGGGTTTGAGCAGTTCTTC,CSASSGTTGFEQFF
NA,TRBV29-1,TRBJ2-1,NA,TGCAGCGGGCTTGGGGGGGCGCACAATGAGCAGTTCTTC,CSGLGGAHNEQFF
TRBD2,TRBV20-1,TRBJ2-1,NA,TGCAGTGCGGCGGGACTAGCGGAGAAAAATGAGCAGTTCTTC,CSAAGLAEKNEQFF
NA,TRBV10-3,TRBJ1-2,few,TGTGCCATCAGTTCCACGGTCTCAAGCGGCTACACCTTC,CAISSTVSSGYTF
NA,TRBV20-1,TRBJ2-7,NA,TGCAGTGCTAGAGATCGGTACATCTCCCCCTACGAGCAGTACTTC,CSARDRYISPYEQYF
NA,TRBV2,TRBJ2-7,few,TGTGCCAGCAGTGTCGAAAGATCGCGGTGGGCCCGTTTTTCCTACGAGCAGTACTTC,CASSVERSRWARFSYEQYF
NA,TRBV10-3,TRBJ2-5,NA,TGTGCCATCAGTGAGGGACATCGGCGAGAAGAGACCCAGTACTTC,CAISEGHRREETQYF
NA,TRBV6-6,TRBJ2-7,few,TGTGCCAGTACTGGGGTCTCCGAGGAGCAGTACTTC,CASTGVSEEQYF
TRBD2,TRBV3-1,TRBJ2-7,NA,TGTGCCAGCAGCCCGGGACTAGCGGCGGCCTACGAGCAGTACTTC,CASSPGLAAAYEQYF
NA,TRBV5-1,TRBJ2-5,few,TGCGCCAGCAGCCGGGCCGTAGAGACCCAGTACTTC,CASSRAVETQYF
NA,TRBV20-1,TRBJ2-5,NA,TGCAGTGCTAGAGGGCGGCCCTTTAGGGAGACCCAGTACTTC,CSARGRPFRETQYF
NA,TRBV12-3/TRBV12-4,TRBJ2-3,NA,TGTGCCAGCAGTTCCAGGAGGCGGGATACGCAGTATTTT,CASSSRRRDTQYF
NA,TRBV9,TRBJ2-7,NA,TGTGCCAGCAGCGTAGGTAGTAGCCCCTACGAGCAGTACTTC,CASSVGSSPYEQYF
NA,TRBV7-8,TRBJ2-5,NA,TGTGTCAGCAGCTTACCGACAGGCATCCAAGAGACCCAGTACTTC,CVSSLPTGIQETQYF
TRBD2,TRBV2,TRBJ2-7,few,TGTGCCAGCAGTGGCGGACTAGCGGGAGTGCGGTACGAGCAGTACTTC,CASSGGLAGVRYEQYF
NA,TRBV25-1,TRBJ2-1,NA,TGTGCCAGCAGTGTATTGCGGGGCAATGAGCAGTTCTTC,CASSVLRGNEQFF
NA,TRBV7-3,TRBJ2-3,few,TGTGCCAGCAGCCCCCAGGGGTATTCGGGGCTGGGCACAGATACGCAGTATTTT,CASSPQGYSGLGTDTQYF
NA,TRBV7-9,TRBJ1-2,NA,TGTGCCAGCAGCTCGATGACACGAATCCTCTATGGCTACACCTTC,CASSSMTRILYGYTF
NA,TRBV2,TRBJ2-3,few,TGTGCCAGCAGTGAACAACTCGGCAAGGGACACAGATACGCGTATTTT,CASSEQLGKGHRYAYF
NA,TRBV7-2,TRBJ1-5,NA,TGTGCCAGCAGCCCGGCGGCGGGATTAGGCAATCAGCCCCAGCATTTT,CASSPAAGLGNQPQHF
NA,TRBV18,TRBJ2-3,NA,TGTGCCAGCTTACAGGCGGGCGGCCCCACGGATACGCAGTATTTT,CASLQAGGPTDTQYF
NA,TRBV10-3,TRBJ2-1,once,TGTGCCATCGCCGGGACGGCTAGTGGTGAGCAGTTCTTC,CAIAGTASGEQFF
TRBD1,TRBV20-1,TRBJ1-1,NA,TGCAGTGCTAGTCCAGGGGGCCAAGGGAACACTGAAGCTTTCTTT,CSASPGGQGNTEAFF
TRBD1,TRBV5-1,TRBJ1-1,once,TGCGCCAGCAGCATTAGGCAGGGGGTCACTGAAGCTTTCTTT,CASSIRQGVTEAFF
NA,TRBV7-9,TRBJ2-7,once,TGTGCCAGCGAGGGGATCTCCTACGAGCAGTACTTC,CASEGISYEQYF
TRBD2,TRBV3-1,TRBJ2-1,NA,TGTGCCAGCAGCCAAGCGGGCCTAGCGGACCAGTTCTTC,CASSQAGLADQFF